The 18 T cell receptor beta chains given below trace back to one sample, sequenced in a study of blood T cells in healthy people across ages. Using a J-beta primer mix together with a sample-barcoded 5' primer, a second PCR was run for about 6 to 12 cycles. TCRdb reanalysed the 5' RACE reads using MiXCR and keeps one entry per CDR3 protein. There are about 730,000 distinct CDR3 sequences in the sample; 40% to 45% occur only once, and around 20% lies in the top ten. Sequenced sample: blood. Receptors originate from an older woman in good health.

J is TRBJ2-3 and V is TRBV20-1; 7 bases align to TRBD2. Germline-derived CDR1 and CDR2 are DFQATT and SNEGSKA (reference sequence). The CDR3 extends over 15 amino acids. The ends lost 0 bases at V and 7 bases at J; junction bases unmatched: 10. Here the CDR3 reads CSARDPGEGLYTQYF. CDR3 DNA: TGCAGTGCTAGAGATCCGGGGGAGGGCTTATATACGCAGTATTTT.

The chain joins TRBV2 to TRBJ2-7; 7 positions agree with TRBD2. This CDR3 spans 13 amino acids. Germline CDR1 is SNHLY and CDR2 is FYNNEI. Trimming at V came to 10 bases and at J to 7 bases, leaving 13 bases not matched to a gene. The CDR3 reads CAIERDTYNEQYF. The CDR3 DNA is TGTGCCATCGAGCGGGATACTTACAATGAGCAGTACTTC.

This sequence joins TRBV20-1 and TRBJ1-1, with TRBD1 identical over 8 bases. The CDR3 has 14 residues. The germline CDR1 and CDR2 sequences are DFQATT and SNEGSKA (reference sequence). V gave up 3 bases and J gave up 1 base; unmatched junction bases: 4. In nucleotides, the CDR3 is TGCAGTGCTAGGAGGGACAGGACGAACACTGAAGCTTTCTTT. Its translation is CSARRDRTNTEAFF.

The sample holds a few counts of this clonotype. The V and J genes are TRBV5-1 and TRBJ1-2; no reliable D call. This CDR3 region has 14 residues. Between the trimmed V and J ends, which lost 2 bases and 8 bases, there was a span of 16 bases. Per germline, CDR1 SGHRS and CDR2 YFSETQ. CDR3 in amino acids: CASSFGEAGVGYTF. CDR3 sequence (DNA): TGCGCCAGCAGCTTCGGGGAGGCCGGTGTCGGCTACACCTTC.

In its sample, this clonotype was seen a few times. The genes are TRBV7-3 and TRBJ2-1, with D tentatively TRBD1 or TRBD2 (5 bases each). The CDR3 runs 15 residues. Deletions cut 0 bases from V and 6 bases from J, with 12 bases between. Germline CDR1 reads SGHTA; CDR2 reads FQGTGA. CDR3 nucleotides: TGTGCCAGCAGCTTAACCATGGGGGTAGTCAATGAGCAGTTCTTC. Translating gives CASSLTMGVVNEQFF. The full variable domain, rest sourced from reference TRBV7-3 and TRBJ2-1, is GAGVSQTPSNKVTEKGKYVELRCDPISGHTALYWYRQSLGQGPEFLIYFQGTGAADDSGLPNDRFFAVRPEGSVSTLKIQRTERGDSAVYLCASSLTMGVVNEQFFGPGTRLTVL.

The chain links TRBV18 to TRBJ1-5; a weak D match, TRBD1 (5 bases). CDR1 is KGHSH and CDR2 is LQKENI in the germline V gene. V was pared by 4 bases and J by 6 bases, with 10 bases between. This CDR3 spans 13 amino acids. The CDR3 region has the DNA TGTGCCAGCTCACTTGATGGGGCTCAGCCCCAGCATTTT. Encoded protein: CASSLDGAQPQHF.

The CDR3 here is CASSSDGGNTIYF. CDR3 nucleotide sequence: TGCGCCAGCAGCTCGGACGGTGGAAACACCATATATTTT. The rearrangement links TRBV5-1 to TRBJ1-3, with D unclear. Germline lookup yields CDR1 SGHRS and CDR2 YFSETQ. CDR3 length: 13 amino acids. V was pared by 3 bases and J by 3 bases, with 7 bases between. Based on the CDR3 plus reference TRBV5-1 and TRBJ1-3, the full variable domain is KAGVTQTPRYLIKTRGQQVTLSCSPISGHRSVSWYQQTPGQGLQFLFEYFSETQRNKGNFPGRFSGRQFSNSRSEMNVSTLELGDSALYLCASSSDGGNTIYFGEGSWLTVV.

The table lists this clonotype with many counts. The chain uses TRBV3-1 and TRBJ1-6; 8 bases are shared with TRBD1. The CDR3 runs to 14 residues. Trimming cost V 7 bases and J 7 bases; bases outside gene matches: 6. Germline CDR1 LGHDT, CDR2 YNNKEL (reference sequence). The CDR3: CASNGQGPNSPLHF. CDR3 DNA: TGTGCCAGCAACGGACAGGGTCCGAATTCACCCCTCCACTTT.

V gene TRBV18 combines with J gene TRBJ1-2, with TRBD1 as a possible D gene (5 bases). This CDR3 region has 16 residues. V shed 2 bases and J shed 1 base, with 14 bases lying between them. Germline values: CDR1 KGHSH, CDR2 LQKENI. The chain's CDR3 is CASSPRRLDSNYGYTF. The DNA of the CDR3 is TGTGCCAGCTCACCAAGAAGGTTAGACAGTAACTATGGCTACACCTTC.

The chain is built from TRBV18 and TRBJ2-1; D tentatively fits TRBD1 or TRBD2 (6 bases each). This CDR3 spans 16 amino acids. The V end was cut by 4 bases, the J end by 2 bases, with 15 bases between. The germline V gene encodes CDR1 KGHSH and CDR2 LQKENI. The CDR3 protein is CASSLKQGTPYNEQFF. Here the CDR3 DNA reads TGTGCCAGCTCACTGAAGCAGGGGACTCCCTACAATGAGCAGTTCTTC.

The chain links TRBV2 to TRBJ2-1; 10 bases match TRBD2. Trimming removed 4 bases from V and 8 bases from J; junction bases left unmatched: 5. Looked up from germline, CDR1 is SNHLY and CDR2 is FYNNEI. CDR3 length equals 14 residues. Written as DNA, the CDR3 is TGTGCCAGCAGTGTTAGCGGGAGGTATGATGAGCAGTTCTTC. It encodes CASSVSGRYDEQFF.

The CDR3 nucleotides read TGTGCCAGCAGTTGGACAGGGGGCGCGTGGCGGAACTCCTACAATGAGCAGTTCTTC. Translating it yields CASSWTGGAWRNSYNEQFF. This chain uses TRBV12-3 or TRBV12-4 with TRBJ2-1, with 11 bases fitting TRBD1. The CDR3 has 19 residues. Losses at the gene ends were 4 bases for V and 0 bases for J; bases not matched to a gene: 11.

This clonotype was counted a few times. This sequence joins TRBV7-9 and TRBJ1-2, with unresolved D. Germline loops: CDR1 SEHNR, CDR2 FQNEAQ (reference sequence). This CDR3 has 12 residues. The V gene lost 6 bases and the J gene lost 8 bases, with 13 bases spanning the gap. The CDR3 loop is CASSQAGGGYTF. The DNA of the CDR3 is TGTGCCAGCAGTCAAGCGGGAGGGGGCTACACCTTC.

V usage is TRBV3-1 and J usage is TRBJ1-2; TRBD1 matches 7 bases. The CDR3 extends over 14 amino acids. The J segment lost 4 bases and the V segment lost 1 base, leaving 3 bases of the junction unmatched. Looked up from germline, CDR1 is LGHDT and CDR2 is YNNKEL (reference sequence). The CDR3 reads CASSQGDSPYGYTF. For the CDR3, the DNA is TGTGCCAGCAGCCAAGGGGACAGCCCCTATGGCTACACCTTC. Full variable domain (remainder filled in from reference TRBV3-1 and TRBJ1-2): DTAVSQTPKYLVTQMGNDKSIKCEQNLGHDTMYWYKQDSKKFLKIMFSYNNKELIINETVPNRFSPKSPDKAHLNLHINSLELGDSAVYFCASSQGDSPYGYTFGSGTRLTVV.

V and J are TRBV7-2 and TRBJ1-1; tentatively, D is TRBD1 (5 bases). With 7 bases removed from V and 4 bases from J, the gap between germline ends came to 16 bases. The CDR3 is 14 residues long. Germline V gene lookup returns CDR1 SGHTA and CDR2 FQGNSA. The CDR3, as DNA: TGTGCCAGCACTCAAACGACCGGGGGCACTGAAGCTTTCTTT. Translating gives CASTQTTGGTEAFF.

This clonotype was seen a handful of times. The V gene is TRBV7-2, the J gene TRBJ1-5, with 7 bases that match TRBD1. This CDR3 region has 13 residues. Unmatched junction bases numbered 4, after V lost 5 bases and J lost 6 bases. In germline, CDR1 is SGHTA, CDR2 FQGNSA. The CDR3 DNA sequence: TGTGCCAGCAGCGGGACAGCAAGTCAGCCCCAGCATTTT. Translated: CASSGTASQPQHF.

This clonotype was recorded a few times. This chain uses TRBV10-3 with TRBJ2-4; 8 positions match TRBD2. This CDR3 is 13 amino acids long. The germline V gene encodes CDR1 ENHRY and CDR2 SYGVKD. The ends lost 5 bases at V and 13 bases at J; junction bases unmatched: 10. This CDR3 reads CAISSTSDGEQYF. The DNA for the CDR3 is TGTGCCATCAGTTCGACTAGCGATGGGGAGCAGTACTTC.

This rearrangement joins TRBV27 to TRBJ2-7, with D tentatively TRBD1 (5 bases). In germline, CDR1 is MNHEY, CDR2 SMNVEV (reference sequence). V lost 11 bases to trimming and J lost 0 bases, with 8 bases between them. The CDR3 covers 11 residues. The CDR3 loop is CAQGISYEQYF. CDR3 DNA: TGTGCCCAGGGCATCTCCTACGAGCAGTACTTC.